These 23 T cell receptor beta chains originate from one sample sequenced in a study of T-cell memory formation after mild COVID-19. TCRdb reprocessed the 5' RACE reads with MiXCR, giving one entry per CDR3 protein. The table shows under 550,000 distinct CDR3 sequences, with under 20% occurring only once. The specimen was PBMCs or a T cell subset sorted from them (not recorded which). Receptor source: a young man who had mild COVID-19 (a few samples of this study predate the infection). Cell type and time point are not known.

The chain links TRBV9 to TRBJ1-2; D uncertain. The germline V gene encodes CDR1 SGDLS and CDR2 YYNGEE. V was shortened by 0 bases and J by 4 bases, with 13 bases between the two germline ends. The CDR3 is 15 residues long. CDR3 loop: CASSVDDSSFYGYTF. CDR3 nucleotide sequence: TGTGCCAGCAGCGTAGATGACTCCTCCTTCTATGGCTACACCTTC.

This clonotype was seen a few times. The chain carries TRBV5-1 and TRBJ2-2; the match to TRBD2 covers 9 bases. The CDR3 runs to 15 residues. Germline CDR1 and CDR2: SGHRS and YFSETQ. Unmatched junction bases numbered 5, after V lost 4 bases and J lost 4 bases. Here the CDR3 DNA reads TGCGCCAGCAGCCCTGCGGGGGGGACCACCGGGGAGCTGTTTTTT. Its protein product is CASSPAGGTTGELFF.

The J gene is TRBJ2-5, the V gene TRBV5-4; D is perhaps TRBD1 (5 bases). The length of the CDR3 is 14 residues. Trimming took off 5 bases at V and 3 bases at J, with 14 bases between the two ends. Germline lookup yields CDR1 SGHNT and CDR2 YYREEE (reference sequence). CDR3 sequence (DNA): TGTGCCAGCAGTCCGACAGCCGCAAAAGAGACCCAGTACTTC. Its translation is CASSPTAAKETQYF.

V and J are TRBV5-1 and TRBJ2-3; TRBD2 aligns across 8 bases. CDR1 SGHRS and CDR2 YFSETQ come from the germline V gene. The CDR3 runs 15 residues. V lost 7 bases and J lost 1; bases outside the gene matches: 8. CDR3 loop: CASGSGGRGTDTQYF. CDR3 DNA sequence: TGCGCCAGCGGCAGCGGGGGCCGCGGCACAGATACGCAGTATTTT.

CDR3 sequence reads: CASRNLETQYF. Written as DNA, the CDR3 is TGTGCCAGCAGGAACTTAGAGACCCAGTACTTC. The V call is TRBV27, the J call TRBJ2-5; D ambiguous. CDR1 MNHEY and CDR2 SMNVEV come from the germline V gene (reference sequence). This CDR3 contains 11 residues. V lost 6 bases and J lost 4, with 6 bases in between.

The chain recombines TRBV7-9 with TRBJ1-4; tentative D call: TRBD1 (6 bases). The CDR3 loop spans 15 amino acids. Per the germline V gene, CDR1 is SEHNR and CDR2 is FQNEAQ (reference sequence). The V and J ends lost 5 bases and 8 bases respectively, with 18 bases between them. The DNA of the CDR3 is TGTGCCAGCAGCAGAACAGGGACCCAACGGGAAAAACTGTTTTTT. It encodes CASSRTGTQREKLFF.

This clonotype was counted only a few times. The chain is built from TRBV5-4 and TRBJ2-1; D is possibly TRBD1 or TRBD2 (6 bases each). Trimming removed 6 bases at V and 4 bases at J, with 17 bases between. Germline CDR1 is SGHNT and CDR2 is YYREEE (reference sequence). The CDR3 sequence is 15 residues long. CDR3 amino acids: CASKEGGPWYNEQFF. CDR3 bases: TGTGCCAGCAAAGAGGGGGGCCCGTGGTACAATGAGCAGTTCTTC.

This clonotype was seen a few times. J is TRBJ2-3 and V is TRBV28, with a tentative D call TRBD2 (5 bases). Trimming cost V 1 base and J 7 bases, with 12 bases left between them. The CDR3 has 14 amino acids. The germline gives CDR1 MDHEN, CDR2 SYDVKM. For the CDR3, the DNA is TGTGCCAGCAGTTTATCGTCGGGGTCGAATACGCAGTATTTT. Translating gives CASSLSSGSNTQYF.

V gene TRBV20-1 combines with J gene TRBJ1-5, with unresolved D. The CDR3 totals 18 residues. Germline loops: CDR1 DFQATT, CDR2 SNEGSKA (reference sequence). V lost 2 bases, J lost 0 bases, and 20 bases lay in between. The CDR3: CSARNTTQRNYSNQPQHF. Written as DNA, the CDR3 is TGCAGTGCTAGAAATACAACCCAGAGAAACTATAGCAATCAGCCCCAGCATTTT.

This clonotype has a handful of counts. V usage is TRBV7-9 and J usage is TRBJ2-7; weak D call: TRBD2 (6 bases). The germline gives CDR1 SEHNR, CDR2 FQNEAQ (reference sequence). The V and J ends lost 2 bases and 2 bases respectively, with 13 bases between them. The CDR3 totals 15 residues. The CDR3 DNA sequence: TGTGCCAGCAGCTTATTTGGGACTTCGGCCTACGAGCAGTACTTC. Its protein product is CASSLFGTSAYEQYF.

As regards this clonotype: One end of the junction fails to match germline, which may point to a read error. The CDR3 DNA reads as TGTGCCAGAAGCTCCTCTAGCGGGGGGTTGGACTACGAGCAGTACTTC. Translating it yields CARSSSSGGLDYEQYF. The chain carries TRBV11-2 and TRBJ2-7; 11 bases are a match to TRBD2. The CDR3 is made up of 16 amino acids. Looked up from germline, CDR1 is SGHAT and CDR2 is FQNNGV.

This clonotype occurred a few times. The rearrangement uses TRBV27 and TRBJ1-2; no definite D call. Trimming took off 1 base at V and 4 bases at J, with 7 bases between the two ends. Germline V gene lookup returns CDR1 MNHEY and CDR2 SMNVEV (reference sequence). CDR3 length equals 13 residues. CDR3 region: CASSLYFGYGYTF. CDR3 DNA: TGTGCCAGCAGTTTATATTTCGGCTATGGCTACACCTTC.

This clonotype turned up a few times. This chain uses TRBV28 with TRBJ1-2, with 7 bases identical to TRBD1. Germline V lookup: CDR1 MDHEN, CDR2 SYDVKM. The CDR3 contains 12 residues. The J segment lost 7 bases and the V segment lost 4 bases, leaving 3 bases of the junction unmatched. CDR3 sequence reads: CASSSDRAGYTF. CDR3 bases: TGTGCCAGCAGTTCCGACAGGGCTGGCTACACCTTC.

The chain is built from TRBV7-9 and TRBJ1-2, with 8 bases matching TRBD1. The CDR3 runs to 12 residues. The germline V gene encodes CDR1 SEHNR and CDR2 FQNEAQ (reference sequence). V lost 2 bases to trimming and J lost 13 bases; unmatched junction nucleotides: 6. As DNA, the CDR3 is TGTGCCAGCAGCTTACGGACAGGGTGGAGCACCTTC. As protein: CASSLRTGWSTF.

The J gene is TRBJ2-2, the V gene TRBV9, with 8 bases identical to TRBD2. CDR1 is SGDLS and CDR2 is YYNGEE in the germline V gene. Trimming cost V 4 bases and J 6 bases; bases outside gene matches: 8. The CDR3 loop spans 15 amino acids. This CDR3 reads CASSLRGGSAGELFF. CDR3 coding DNA: TGTGCCAGCAGCCTCCGGGGGGGATCGGCCGGGGAGCTGTTTTTT.

In its sample, this clonotype was seen a few times. CDR3 residues: CASSLVVGMNTEAFF. Written as DNA, the CDR3 is TGTGCCAGCAGCTTAGTAGTCGGCATGAACACTGAAGCTTTCTTT. The chain carries TRBV7-9 and TRBJ1-1; D gene ambiguous. The length of the CDR3 is 15 residues. Trimming cost V 1 base and J 0 bases, with 9 bases left between them. The germline V gene encodes CDR1 SEHNR and CDR2 FQNEAQ (reference sequence).

In DNA form, the CDR3 reads TGTGCCAGCAGCTTAGTTGGAGGGGGCCTGCTCTATGGCTACACCTTC. It is translated as CASSLVGGGLLYGYTF. The chain has TRBV7-2 and TRBJ1-2; 7 nucleotides line up with TRBD1. J was trimmed by 4 bases and V by 1 base; bases with no gene match: 9. The V gene's germline CDR1 is SGHTA and CDR2 FQGNSA. The CDR3 is 16 amino acids.

The chain has TRBV5-6 and TRBJ1-1; D is possibly TRBD1 (5 bases). Germline V gene lookup returns CDR1 SGHDT and CDR2 YYEEEE. The length of the CDR3 is 15 residues. Trimming cost V 4 bases and J 1 base, with 14 bases left between them. As DNA, the CDR3 is TGTGCCAGCAGCCCGAGTGGGGCGGGGAACACTGAAGCTTTCTTT. Its protein is CASSPSGAGNTEAFF. The variable domain in full, completed from reference TRBV5-6 and TRBJ1-1, reads DAGVTQSPTHLIKTRGQQVTLRCSPKSGHDTVSWYQQALGQGPQFIFQYYEEEERQRGNFPDRFSGHQFPNYSSELNVNALLLGDSALYLCASSPSGAGNTEAFFGQGTRLTVV.

This clonotype was seen only a few times. This rearrangement joins TRBV7-8 to TRBJ2-3, with 8 bases identical to TRBD2. With V trimmed by 1 base and J by 1 base, 10 bases remained unmatched. The germline V gene encodes CDR1 SGHVS and CDR2 FQNEAQ. The CDR3 loop spans 18 amino acids. The CDR3 DNA sequence: TGTGCCAGCAGCTTAGTAGTGGGACTAGTTGGGGGCACAGATACGCAGTATTTT. Its protein product is CASSLVVGLVGGTDTQYF.

In nucleotides, the CDR3 is TGTGCCAGCAGACAGGGGGCAGGGGCAGATACGCAGTATTTT. This translates into CASRQGAGADTQYF. The rearrangement uses TRBV11-2 and TRBJ2-3; 9 bases fit TRBD1. The CDR3 runs 14 residues. The trim removed 6 bases at V and 4 bases at J, leaving 5 bases unmatched. CDR1 is SGHAT, CDR2 FQNNGV, per germline.

The chain combines TRBV4-1 with TRBJ2-1, with D possibly TRBD2 on 5 matching bases. Germline V gives CDR1 MGHRA, CDR2 YSYEKL. Trimming left V 0 bases short and J 8 bases short, with 8 bases between. The length of the CDR3 is 13 residues. CDR3 sequence reads: CASSQDRGDEQFF. CDR3 nucleotides: TGCGCCAGCAGCCAAGACCGGGGTGATGAGCAGTTCTTC.

This clonotype was seen at least ten times. The chain combines TRBV5-1 with TRBJ2-1; 7 nucleotides line up with TRBD1. The CDR3 runs 17 residues. Trimming at V came to 3 bases and at J to 1 base, leaving 10 bases not matched to a gene. Germline assignment: CDR1 SGHRS and CDR2 YFSETQ. CDR3 in DNA: TGCGCCAGCAGCTCGCCCGACAGGGCGACTTCCTACAATGAGCAGTTCTTC. Its protein is CASSSPDRATSYNEQFF.

This clonotype has at least ten counts. The chain is built from TRBV12-3 or TRBV12-4 and TRBJ1-2; no definite D call. The CDR3 is 11 residues long. V gave up 3 bases and J gave up 5 bases, with 4 bases separating them. The CDR3 DNA reads TGTGCCAGCAGTTTTGCGTATGGCTACACCTTC. Its translation is CASSFAYGYTF.